The rows below give T cell receptor beta chains drawn from one sample of a study of cytomegalovirus exposure and HLA in healthy donors. Profiled with immunoSEQ multiplex PCR; TCRdb holds only in-frame clones, not every one. The table records 60,000 to 70,000 clones, around 82% of them present only once. Sequences were obtained from PBMCs. The receptors here all came from a man between 18 and 35 years old in good health and CMV-seropositive. The CDR3 runs from the conserved cysteine through the conserved F or W. D genes are given only for firm matches. Size is stated for part of the rows, as once, few or many counts, or as a class when the clone is expanded.

d_call j_call v_call clone_size cdr3_aa cdr3_nt
TRBD2 TRBJ2-5 TRBV30 . CAWTPGLAGGETQYF TGTGCCTGGACCCCGGGACTAGCGGGGGGAGAGACCCAGTACTTC
TRBD2 TRBJ2-2 TRBV6-5 . CASRIAGGTGELFF TGTGCCAGCAGAATCGCGGGGGGCACCGGGGAGCTGTTTTTT
TRBD1 TRBJ1-2 TRBV29-1 . CSVPSRGPHDGYTF TGCAGCGTTCCTTCCAGGGGGCCACACGATGGCTACACCTTC
. TRBJ2-7 TRBV20-1 few CSARQSYEQYF TGCAGTGCCCGACAGTCCTACGAGCAGTACTTC
. TRBJ1-1 TRBV4-1 . CASSPQLGNTEAFF TGCGCCAGCAGCCCCCAGCTAGGGAACACTGAAGCTTTCTTT
. TRBJ2-2 TRBV29-1 . CSVGASTGELFF TGCAGCGTTGGGGCTTCGACCGGGGAGCTGTTTTTT
TRBD1 TRBJ2-7 TRBV7-3 . CASSPDRGLYEQYF TGTGCCAGCAGCCCAGACAGGGGTCTTTACGAGCAGTACTTC
. TRBJ2-3 TRBV29-1 . CSVVRDTQYF TGCAGCGTTGTCCGGGATACGCAGTATTTT
. TRBJ2-7 TRBV5-6 . CASSLVAGTYEQYF TGTGCCAGCAGCTTGGTCGCGGGGACCTACGAGCAGTACTTC
. TRBJ2-7 TRBV28 . CASSLLTVGSYEQYF TGTGCCAGCAGTTTACTGACAGTCGGCTCCTACGAGCAGTACTTC
. TRBJ2-7 TRBV29-1 . CSVQTVSYEQYF TGCAGCGTTCAAACAGTCTCCTACGAGCAGTACTTC
TRBD2 TRBJ2-3 TRBV10-3 . CAISGLAGNLNTQYF TGTGCCATCAGCGGACTAGCGGGAAACTTAAATACGCAGTATTTT
. TRBJ1-1 TRBV5-4 . CASSPLDRISTEAFF TGTGCCAGCAGCCCCTTGGACAGAATTAGCACTGAAGCTTTCTTT
. TRBJ1-2 TRBV2 . CASSADSATGGYTF TGTGCCAGCAGTGCGGACAGTGCTACGGGTGGCTACACCTTC
. TRBJ2-4 TRBV30 . CAWSVSRTDQYF TGTGCCTGGAGTGTATCCCGGACTGATCAGTACTTC
. TRBJ2-1 TRBV5-1 few CASSLQDNEQFF TGCGCCAGCAGCCTGCAGGACAATGAGCAGTTCTTC
. TRBJ1-3 TRBV9 . CASSVGGDSGNTIYF TGTGCCAGCAGCGTAGGGGGAGACTCTGGAAACACCATATATTTT
TRBD1 TRBJ2-7 TRBV6-1 . CASSEYPGQISEQYF TGTGCCAGCAGTGAATATCCGGGACAGATTTCCGAGCAGTACTTC
. TRBJ2-7 TRBV6-1 . CASSEAGRVYEQYF TGTGCCAGCAGTGAAGCCGGCAGGGTCTACGAGCAGTACTTC
. TRBJ1-1 TRBV11-2 . CASSLGIGGMNTEAFF TGTGCCAGCAGCTTAGGGATTGGGGGCATGAACACTGAAGCTTTCTTT
TRBD1 TRBJ1-3 TRBV11-2 few CASLPGQGPGNTIYF TGTGCCTCCCTACCGGGACAGGGGCCTGGAAACACCATATATTTT
. TRBJ2-1 TRBV9 once CASSAGKNEQFF TGTGCCAGCAGCGCAGGAAAAAATGAGCAGTTCTTC
. TRBJ1-5 TRBV10-3 once CAISEDSTGYQPQHF TGTGCCATCAGTGAGGACAGCACTGGTTATCAGCCCCAGCATTTT
TRBD1 TRBJ1-1 TRBV28 . CASRNDRGIMNTEAFF TGTGCCAGCAGAAACGACAGGGGCATCATGAACACTGAAGCTTTCTTT
. TRBJ2-7 TRBV7-2 . CASSTSSYEQYF TGTGCCAGCAGCACGAGCTCCTACGAGCAGTACTTC
. TRBJ1-4 TRBV11-2 once CASSMTGPNEKLFF TGTGCCAGCAGCATGACAGGCCCCAATGAAAAACTGTTTTTT
. TRBJ2-2 TRBV6-5 . CASTPRGSGTGELFF TGTGCCAGCACCCCTAGGGGATCGGGCACCGGGGAGCTGTTTTTT
. TRBJ2-7 TRBV27 . CASSPGREQYF TGTGCCAGCAGTCCGGGTAGGGAGCAGTACTTC
. TRBJ1-1 TRBV5-1 . CASNEAPMNTEAFF TGCGCCAGCAACGAAGCGCCTATGAACACTGAAGCTTTCTTT
TRBD2 TRBJ2-5 TRBV6-1 . CASNMASGVRETQYF TGTGCCAGCAATATGGCTAGCGGGGTCCGAGAGACCCAGTACTTC
TRBD1 TRBJ1-1 TRBV13 . CASSFLWTGNTEAFF TGTGCCAGCAGCTTTCTCTGGACAGGGAACACTGAAGCTTTCTTT
TRBD1 TRBJ2-7 TRBV18 . CASSPSGTGGNEQYF TGTGCCAGCTCACCCTCCGGGACAGGGGGAAACGAGCAGTACTTC
TRBD2 TRBJ2-4 TRBV13 . CASSLRLAGKNIQYF TGTGCCAGCAGCTTGAGGCTAGCGGGGAAAAACATTCAGTACTTC
. TRBJ1-1 TRBV30 . CAWKLLAAEAFF TGTGCCTGGAAGCTTTTAGCAGCTGAAGCTTTCTTT
. TRBJ1-3 TRBV6-1 . CASTGGAGSGNTIYF TGTGCCAGCACCGGAGGGGCGGGATCCGGAAACACCATATATTTT
. TRBJ2-7 TRBV30 . CAWGSSYEQYF TGTGCCTGGGGTAGCTCCTACGAGCAGTACTTC
. TRBJ1-2 TRBV4-1 . CASSQEDGGPYGYTF TGCGCCAGCAGCCAAGAAGACGGGGGTCCCTATGGCTACACCTTC
. TRBJ1-5 TRBV19 . CASSPPGGEFRPQHF TGTGCCAGTAGTCCCCCGGGGGGGGAATTTAGGCCCCAGCATTTT
. TRBJ2-7 TRBV30 . CAWSVHEVYEQYF TGTGCCTGGAGTGTCCATGAGGTCTACGAGCAGTACTTC
. TRBJ2-5 TRBV5-1 . CASSLLWYRETQYF TGCGCCAGCAGCTTGCTATGGTATCGGGAGACCCAGTACTTC
TRBD1 TRBJ2-1 TRBV4-1 . CASSLLSGTGSYNEQFF TGCGCCAGCAGCCTCCTATCCGGGACAGGGTCCTACAATGAGCAGTTCTTC
. TRBJ1-5 TRBV6-5 . CASSYGGSGAQHF TGTGCCAGCAGTTACGGGGGTTCGGGGGCCCAGCATTTT
. TRBJ1-6 TRBV28 few CASREGRGYNSPLHF TGTGCCAGCAGGGAGGGACGGGGATATAATTCACCCCTCCACTTT
TRBD1 TRBJ1-1 TRBV28 . CASSPGTGAVTEAFF TGTGCCAGCAGCCCCGGGACAGGGGCGGTCACTGAAGCTTTCTTT
. TRBJ1-1 TRBV6-1 . CASSDLVDTEAFF TGTGCCAGCAGTGACCTGGTAGACACTGAAGCTTTCTTT
. TRBJ1-5 TRBV7-8 . CASSLIQGNQPQHF TGTGCCAGCAGCTTAATTCAGGGCAATCAGCCCCAGCATTTT
TRBD1 TRBJ2-3 TRBV6-5 . CASSSGTGDTQYF TGTGCCAGCAGTTCGGGGACAGGGGATACGCAGTATTTT
TRBD1 TRBJ1-1 TRBV4-1 . CASSHVPGQGVLGAFF TGCGCCAGCAGCCACGTTCCGGGACAGGGGGTTTTAGGAGCTTTCTTT
. TRBJ1-5 TRBV25-1 . CASSESQGGNQPQHF TGTGCCAGCAGTGAATCTCAGGGTGGGAATCAGCCCCAGCATTTT